The source of this T cell receptor beta chain is a study of cytomegalovirus exposure and HLA in healthy donors. Study outcomes and limitations: Likely technical artifact: a cluster of highly shared sequence variants. It was reported in a later analysis that an Asian-associated ancestry cluster showed fewer N-insertions than the approximately 690-donor mean.

Both 60 Vbeta primers and 13 Jbeta primers went into the PCR. TCRdb's table, derived via immunoSEQ multiplex PCR, lists solely in-frame clones and lacks some. The sample includes 210,000 or so clones, approximately 87% of them seen just once. The V end was cut by 6 bases, the J end by 4 bases, with 12 bases between. Germline V gives CDR1 WNHNN, CDR2 SYGVQD (reference sequence). There are 13 residues in the CDR3. As regards this clone: The antigen remains undetermined.

This clonotype was sampled from a man in his thirties or forties in good health and CMV-seronegative. The chain recombines TRBV10-1 with TRBJ1-1; maybe TRBD1 (5 bases). Sequencing used PBMCs. CDR3 in DNA: TGCGCCAGCAGCCAGGGAGGGGCCACTGAAGCTTTCTTT. It specifies CASSQGGATEAFF.